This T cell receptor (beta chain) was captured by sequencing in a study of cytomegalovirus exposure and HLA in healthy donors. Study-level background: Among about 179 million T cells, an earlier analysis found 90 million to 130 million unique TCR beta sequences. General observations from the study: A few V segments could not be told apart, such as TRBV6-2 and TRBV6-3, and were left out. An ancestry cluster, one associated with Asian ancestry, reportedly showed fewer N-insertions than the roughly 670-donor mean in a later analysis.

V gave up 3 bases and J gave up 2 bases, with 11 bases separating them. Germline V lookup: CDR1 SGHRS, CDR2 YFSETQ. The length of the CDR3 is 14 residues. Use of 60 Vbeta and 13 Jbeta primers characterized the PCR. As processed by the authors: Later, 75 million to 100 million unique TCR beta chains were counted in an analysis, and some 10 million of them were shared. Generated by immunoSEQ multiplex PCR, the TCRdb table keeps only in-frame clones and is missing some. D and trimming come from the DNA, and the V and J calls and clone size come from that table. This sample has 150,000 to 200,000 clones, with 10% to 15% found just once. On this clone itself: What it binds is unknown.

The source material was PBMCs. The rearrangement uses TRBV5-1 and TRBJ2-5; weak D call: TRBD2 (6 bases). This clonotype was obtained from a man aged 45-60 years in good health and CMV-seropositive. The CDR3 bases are TGCGCCAGCAGCTCGGGACTGCCGCAAGAGACCCAGTACTTC. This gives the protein CASSSGLPQETQYF.